This TCR beta chain appears in the sequencing data of a study of T cell responses to AZD1222 COVID-19 vaccine. Across the study: Pooling of second doses given at about 4 or about 12 weeks was done.

This clone was observed once. What it binds is unknown. This sample includes further DNA sequences coding for the same CDR3. Notes on the study in general: Scientists sampled the repertoires only once the peak T cell response had passed.

The data were produced by immunoSEQ multiplex PCR, yet TCRdb's version contains in-frame clones alone and is incomplete. The sample holds fewer than 200,000 clones, approximately 94% seen once. CDR1 and CDR2 from the germline V gene are SGHNT and YYREEE (reference sequence). This CDR3 spans 13 amino acids. The V gene lost 3 bases and the J gene lost 7 bases, with 13 bases spanning the gap. This specimen was peripheral blood, taken on day 0 of AZD1222 vaccination. The clonotype comes from an adult in good health. The chain recombines TRBV5-4 with TRBJ1-1; D perhaps matches TRBD1 (5 bases). The CDR3 DNA reads as TGTGCCAGCAGCTCCGGGGGGGGGAGTGAAGCTTTCTTT. It yields the protein CASSSGGGSEAFF.